This is a list of T cell receptor beta chains from one sample in a study of shared clonotypes between healthy human individuals. TCRdb's copy holds only in-frame clones and misses some; the assay was immunoSEQ multiplex PCR. The top ten hold less than 25% of the sample, which has about 820,000 clones, about 92% seen once. The sequencing input was naive CD8+ T cells sorted from blood. These receptor sequences come from a man in his thirties or forties in good health. Each CDR3 is given with its conserved first and last residue. The D gene is left open where the match is weak. Size tells how often a clone was seen (once, few, many) or the class of an expanded clone, and some rows leave it out.

>NA|TRBJ2-5|TRBV11-2|NA
CASSLEGGPETQYF
TGTGCCAGCAGCTTAGAGGGGGGCCCGGAGACCCAGTACTTC
>NA|TRBJ1-1|TRBV6-5|NA
CASSFRFDTEAFF
TGTGCCAGCAGTTTCAGGTTCGACACTGAAGCTTTCTTT
>NA|TRBJ2-7|TRBV15|NA
CATSRRDTYEQYF
TGTGCCACCAGCAGAAGGGACACGTACGAGCAGTACTTC
>NA|TRBJ2-3|TRBV10-1|NA
CASSESYTDTQYF
TGCGCCAGCAGTGAGTCGTACACAGATACGCAGTATTTT
>NA|TRBJ2-1|TRBV18|TRBD2
CASSGSGRAVGNEQFF
TGTGCCAGCTCCGGCAGCGGGAGGGCCGTGGGGAATGAGCAGTTCTTC
>NA|TRBJ2-7|TRBV10-3|NA
CAISGGQAYEQYF
TGTGCCATCAGCGGGGGGCAGGCATACGAGCAGTACTTC
>NA|TRBJ2-7|TRBV19|NA
CASSPPEGSSYEQYF
TGTGCCAGTAGCCCTCCCGAGGGGAGCTCCTACGAGCAGTACTTC
>NA|TRBJ2-6|TRBV27|TRBD1
CASRPPPGQGLGGANVLTF
TGTGCCAGCAGGCCTCCACCGGGACAGGGTTTGGGTGGGGCCAACGTCCTGACTTTC
>NA|TRBJ2-1|TRBV9|TRBD2
CASSTTGTSVNEQFF
TGTGCCAGCAGCACTACCGGGACTAGCGTCAATGAGCAGTTCTTC
>once|TRBJ2-4|TRBV2|TRBD2
CASTISGRPLAKNIQYF
TGTGCCAGCACGATAAGCGGGAGGCCCTTAGCCAAAAACATTCAGTACTTC
>NA|TRBJ2-1|TRBV27|TRBD2
CASSSPSGAYNEQFF
TGTGCCAGCAGTTCTCCTAGCGGGGCCTACAATGAGCAGTTCTTC
>NA|TRBJ2-7|TRBV27|NA
CASSRGLTYEQYF
TGTGCCAGCAGCCGAGGCCTTACCTACGAGCAGTACTTC
>NA|TRBJ2-3|TRBV5-4|NA
CASSRDSHSTDTQYF
TGTGCCAGCAGCCGGGACTCTCATTCCACAGATACGCAGTATTTT
>NA|TRBJ1-2|TRBV5-4|TRBD1
CASSRQGAVIGYTF
TGTGCCAGCAGCAGACAGGGGGCAGTGATTGGCTACACCTTC
>NA|TRBJ1-2|TRBV29-1|TRBD1
CSVVPRTGANYGYTF
TGCAGCGTTGTACCCCGGACAGGAGCTAACTATGGCTACACCTTC
>NA|TRBJ1-4|TRBV2|TRBD1
CASNLEGAPNEKLFF
TGTGCCAGCAATTTGGAGGGGGCCCCTAATGAAAAACTGTTTTTT
>NA|TRBJ1-2|TRBV7-2|NA
CASSLPAVSDYGYTF
TGTGCCAGCAGCTTACCGGCTGTATCTGACTATGGCTACACCTTC
>once|TRBJ2-2|TRBV27|NA
CASSLLGATGELFF
TGTGCCAGCAGTTTATTAGGGGCCACCGGGGAGCTGTTTTTT
>NA|TRBJ2-2|TRBV29-1|NA
CSVEVGGVNTGELFF
TGCAGCGTTGAAGTCGGGGGAGTGAACACCGGGGAGCTGTTTTTT
>NA|TRBJ2-1|TRBV18|TRBD2
CASSPETSGRYYNEQFF
TGTGCCAGCTCACCAGAAACTAGCGGGAGGTACTACAATGAGCAGTTCTTC
>NA|TRBJ2-2|TRBV7-9|TRBD2
CASSSQTGTSGRGTGELFF
TGTGCCAGCAGCTCACAAACCGGGACTAGCGGGAGGGGCACCGGGGAGCTGTTTTTT
>NA|TRBJ2-7|TRBV27|NA
CASSFGGLGDEQYF
TGTGCCAGCAGTTTTGGGGGACTTGGAGACGAGCAGTACTTC
>NA|TRBJ2-3|TRBV11-3|TRBD2
CASSLVASGSADTQYF
TGTGCCAGCAGCTTAGTCGCTAGCGGGAGCGCAGATACGCAGTATTTT